Below, 17 T cell receptor beta chains from the same sample are listed, as sequenced in a study of metastatic and nonmetastatic thyroid tumors. Thyroid surgery was preceded by no treatment in any patient. TCRdb re-processed the PCR reads through MiXCR. The sample yields 40,000 or so clones, roughly a quarter seen once. Material: blood. All receptors derive from a female donor with papillary thyroid cancer or a benign thyroid nodule (not recorded which). Some clones in this sample may be carry-over from other donors' samples.

The sample holds many counts of this clone. The chain joins TRBV29-1 to TRBJ2-5; D remains ambiguous. With 6 bases removed from V and 5 bases from J, the gap between germline ends came to 19 bases. CDR1 SQVTM and CDR2 ANQGSEA come from the germline V gene. The CDR3 is 14 amino acids. The DNA for the CDR3 is TGCAGCGTCCAACAACCCGGCGCTTGGGAGACCCAGTACTTC. Its translation: CSVQQPGAWETQYF.

This clone appeared many times. The chain joins TRBV7-9 to TRBJ2-5; D possibly corresponds to TRBD2 (6 bases). Germline V gene data show CDR1 as SEHNR and CDR2 as FQNEAQ (reference sequence). CDR3 length: 13 amino acids. Trimming left V 5 bases short and J 2 bases short, with 9 bases between. CDR3 sequence reads: CASSTGVQETQYF. CDR3 bases: TGTGCCAGCAGCACGGGGGTTCAAGAGACCCAGTACTTC.

This clone showed up many times. This sequence joins TRBV30 and TRBJ1-5; no firm D call. The CDR3 extends over 15 amino acids. Trimming left V 2 bases short and J 3 bases short, with 14 bases between. The germline gives CDR1 GTSNPN, CDR2 SVGIG (reference sequence). The CDR3 region has the DNA TGTGCCTGGAGTTCAAAAGGATTATACAATCAGCCCCAGCATTTT. This gives the protein CAWSSKGLYNQPQHF.

This clone was counted at least ten times. The chain uses TRBV12-5 and TRBJ2-2; D is unclear. V lost 2 bases, J lost 5 bases, and 3 bases lay in between. CDR3 length: 12 residues. From germline, CDR1 is LGHNT and CDR2 FRNRAP. The CDR3 here is CASGLRTGELFF. CDR3 in DNA: TGTGCTAGTGGTTTGAGGACCGGGGAGCTGTTTTTT.

This clone was seen just once. This chain links TRBV20-1 with TRBJ2-7; D gene uncertain. V dropped 6 bases and J dropped 2 bases, with 20 bases sitting between them. This CDR3 has 15 amino acids. Germline V gives CDR1 DFQATT, CDR2 SNEGSKA (reference sequence). This CDR3 reads CSASLGVWSTYEQYF. Here the CDR3 DNA reads TGCAGTGCCTCCTTGGGTGTCTGGAGTACCTACGAGCAGTACTTC.

V is TRBV24-1 and J is TRBJ2-1; D gene unclear. V lost 2 bases, J lost 2 bases, and 9 bases lay in between. The germline V gene encodes CDR1 KGHDR and CDR2 SFDVKD. This CDR3 comprises 15 residues. The CDR3: CATSDSWSTYNEQFF. CDR3 sequence (DNA): TGTGCCACCAGTGATTCTTGGTCTACCTACAATGAGCAGTTCTTC.

In its sample, this clone was seen many times. The chain recombines TRBV5-1 with TRBJ2-5; 9 bases are shared with TRBD1. Looked up from germline, CDR1 is SGHRS and CDR2 is YFSETQ. The CDR3 sequence is 14 residues long. V gave up 8 bases and J gave up 5 bases; unmatched junction bases: 10. DNA of the CDR3: TGCGCCAGGAAGAACAGGGGGCATAGTGAGACCCAGTACTTC. This encodes CARKNRGHSETQYF.

V is TRBV7-8 and J is TRBJ2-3, with 10 bases identical to TRBD2. V shed 4 bases, J shed 3 bases, and the junction held 4 bases outside the gene matches. The germline CDR1 and CDR2 sequences are SGHVS and FQNEAQ. CDR3 length: 15 amino acids. The CDR3 loop is CASSSSGSGTDTQYF. The CDR3 bases are TGTGCCAGCAGCTCTAGCGGGAGTGGGACAGATACGCAGTATTTT.

The rearrangement uses TRBV20-1 and TRBJ2-7; D is unclear. V was pared by 0 bases and J by 3 bases, with 12 bases between. CDR1 and CDR2 (germline): DFQATT, SNEGSKA (reference sequence). The CDR3 spans 14 residues. This CDR3 is CSARDRVGNYEQYF. CDR3 DNA sequence: TGCAGTGCTAGAGATAGGGTGGGTAACTACGAGCAGTACTTC.

By proportion, this clone is medium-sized (0.01 to 0.1%). The V and J genes are TRBV5-4 and TRBJ2-7; possible D gene TRBD1, 7 bases. Germline V gives CDR1 SGHNT, CDR2 YYREEE (reference sequence). V was cut by 0 bases and J by 1 base, with 17 bases left in between. The CDR3 loop spans 17 amino acids. DNA for the CDR3: TGTGCCAGCAGCTTGGAAGAGGAGGGGGCAAGGTCCTACGAGCAGTACTTC. This sequence encodes CASSLEEEGARSYEQYF.

Within the sample, this clone is medium-sized. This rearrangement joins TRBV6-2 or TRBV6-3 to TRBJ1-1; D perhaps matches TRBD1 (6 bases). The CDR3 totals 14 residues. The germline V and J ends were trimmed by 6 bases and 5 bases, with 16 bases remaining between them. The germline V gene has CDR1 MNHEY and CDR2 SVGEGT. The chain's CDR3 is CASRLDSRGTEAFF. The CDR3 DNA follows: TGTGCCAGCAGATTGGACAGTCGGGGTACTGAAGCTTTCTTT.

CDR3 in DNA: TGTGCCAGCAGCCCGACAGGCTCATATTCACCCCTCCACTTT. It translates to CASSPTGSYSPLHF. The J gene is TRBJ1-6, the V gene TRBV4-2; tentatively, D is TRBD1 (6 bases). Germline loops: CDR1 LGHNA, CDR2 YNFKEQ. The CDR3 has 14 amino acids. V was pared by 4 bases and J by 8 bases, with 12 bases between.

This clone qualifies as medium-sized. The rearrangement uses TRBV28 and TRBJ2-1, with TRBD2 identical over 7 bases. This CDR3 region has 16 residues. J lost 3 bases, V lost 4 bases, and 9 bases had no gene match. Germline V lookup: CDR1 MDHEN, CDR2 SYDVKM. This CDR3 is CASSSYGAGDYNEQFF. DNA for the CDR3: TGTGCCAGCAGTTCCTACGGGGCGGGGGACTACAATGAGCAGTTCTTC.

Ten or more counts support this clone. The chain carries TRBV2 and TRBJ2-2; TRBD2 matches 10 bases. The V and J ends lost 7 bases and 6 bases, in that order; junction bases with no gene match: 5. The germline CDR1 and CDR2 sequences are SNHLY and FYNNEI. CDR3 length: 14 residues. DNA of the CDR3: TGTGCCAGCACCAGAGCGGGGGGGTCCGGGGAGCTGTTTTTT. It yields the protein CASTRAGGSGELFF.

A word on this clone: This may be a read error, as it is one base from a much larger clone. The V and J genes are TRBV6-6 and TRBJ1-1, with a weak D call TRBD1 (6 bases). Germline V gives CDR1 MNHNY, CDR2 SVGAGI (reference sequence). CDR3 length equals 15 residues. The CDR3 loop reads CASSSLWAGDTEASF. The CDR3 DNA sequence: TGTGCCAGCAGTTCCCTATGGGCCGGGGACACTGAAGCTTCCTTT.

This clone was detected ten times or more. CDR3 nucleotide sequence: TGTGCCAGTAGTCTCCCGGCTAGCATTACGGGTGAGCAGTTCTTC. It specifies CASSLPASITGEQFF. The genes are TRBV19 and TRBJ2-1; TRBD2 is a possible D gene (5 bases). The germline V gene encodes CDR1 LNHDA and CDR2 SQIVND (reference sequence). The V end was cut by 5 bases, the J end by 9 bases, with 20 bases between. This CDR3 is built from 15 residues.

Turning to this clone: The junction departs from the called germline gene at one end, perhaps through a read error. The rearrangement uses TRBV7-8 and TRBJ1-3, with a possible D match to TRBD1 (5 bases). The CDR3 sequence is 15 residues long. Per the germline V gene, CDR1 is SGHVS and CDR2 is FQNEAQ. CDR3 in amino acids: CASSLSVSRGNAIYF. In DNA, the CDR3 is TGTGCCAGCAGCTTAAGTGTGTCGAGGGGAAACGCCATATATTTT.